Below, 9 T cell receptor beta chains from the same sample are listed, as sequenced in a study of cytomegalovirus exposure and HLA in healthy donors. The PCR made use of 60 Vbeta and 13 Jbeta primers. Clones were sequenced by immunoSEQ multiplex PCR, and TCRdb holds only the in-frame ones, with some missing. This table has about 160,000 clones, approximately 80% appearing once. The sample was PBMCs. The receptors were gathered from a woman in her late teens or twenties in good health and CMV-seronegative.

The chain combines TRBV9 with TRBJ2-3; possible D gene TRBD2, 5 bases. The length of the CDR3 is 14 residues. V was clipped by 0 bases and J by 0 bases, with 5 bases between them. From germline, CDR1 is SGDLS and CDR2 YYNGEE. CDR3 coding DNA: TGTGCCAGCAGCGTAGGAGGGAGCACAGATACGCAGTATTTT. Protein: CASSVGGSTDTQYF.

The V call is TRBV2, the J call TRBJ1-1; D is uncertain. V gave up 4 bases and J gave up 11 bases, with 17 bases separating them. Germline V gives CDR1 SNHLY, CDR2 FYNNEI. The CDR3 runs 13 residues. CDR3 in amino acids: CASSVDSGIVAFF. CDR3 bases: TGTGCCAGCAGTGTGGACTCCGGTATCGTGGCTTTCTTT.

The chain joins TRBV5-1 to TRBJ1-2, with 12 bases fitting TRBD1. CDR1 and CDR2 from the germline V gene are SGHRS and YFSETQ. The trim removed 4 bases at V and 8 bases at J, leaving 6 bases unmatched. The CDR3 is 14 residues long. CDR3 in amino acids: CASSEGQGAGGYTF. CDR3 in DNA: TGCGCCAGCAGCGAGGGACAGGGGGCGGGAGGCTACACCTTC.

The chain links TRBV2 to TRBJ2-7, with D hard to call. V dropped 4 bases and J dropped 4 bases, with 8 bases sitting between them. Germline lookup yields CDR1 SNHLY and CDR2 FYNNEI. The CDR3 is made up of 12 amino acids. The CDR3: CASSAWLYEQYF. As DNA, the CDR3 is TGTGCCAGCAGTGCTTGGCTTTACGAGCAGTACTTC.

The J gene is TRBJ2-7, the V gene TRBV5-1, with D possibly TRBD1 on 6 matching bases. V was cut by 1 base and J by 5 bases, with 7 bases left in between. Germline-derived CDR1 and CDR2 are SGHRS and YFSETQ. This CDR3 has 12 amino acids. The CDR3 DNA sequence: TGCGCCAGCAGCTTGACAGGGAACGAGCAGTACTTC. Protein sequence: CASSLTGNEQYF.

V gene TRBV4-1 combines with J gene TRBJ2-1, with D perhaps TRBD1 (6 bases). V gave up 3 bases and J gave up 0 bases, with 24 bases separating them. This CDR3 is 20 amino acids long. The germline V gene encodes CDR1 MGHRA and CDR2 YSYEKL. CDR3 loop: CASSHPTGDRRPSSYNEQFF. The CDR3 DNA follows: TGCGCCAGCAGCCATCCTACAGGAGACAGGCGCCCCAGCTCCTACAATGAGCAGTTCTTC.

The chain uses TRBV2 and TRBJ2-7, with TRBD1 identical over 9 bases. Germline V gene lookup returns CDR1 SNHLY and CDR2 FYNNEI. Trimming took 4 bases from V and 4 from J; bases not matched to a gene: 20. The CDR3 spans 19 residues. This CDR3 reads CASSGQGVVTAGDPYEQYF. The CDR3 DNA sequence: TGTGCCAGCAGTGGACAGGGGGTCGTTACGGCGGGAGATCCGTACGAGCAGTACTTC.

Worth noting for this clone: No DNA is shown, since the ends of the CDR3 on it are uncertain; the CDR3 is the one TCRdb lists. The chain recombines TRBV28 with TRBJ1-1; TRBD1 is the table's D call and was not checked against the DNA. The CDR3 extends over 12 residues, inclusive of both ends. CDR1 and CDR2 (germline): MDHEN, SYDVKM. CDR3: CASSLFGQGSFF.

This clone was seen just once. The chain carries TRBV5-1 and TRBJ2-3; 7 nucleotides agree with TRBD1. V gave up 0 bases and J gave up 4 bases; unmatched junction bases: 8. Per germline, CDR1 SGHRS and CDR2 YFSETQ. The CDR3 contains 16 residues. CDR3 protein: CASSLGDRGEADTQYF. Here the CDR3 DNA reads TGCGCCAGCAGCTTGGGGGACAGAGGTGAAGCAGATACGCAGTATTTT.